At least ten counts were recorded for the clone carrying this T cell receptor beta chain. Its antigen is currently unknown. This entry comes from a study of regulatory T cells in long-lasting Graves disease. Study-wide findings and caveats: There were preferences for TRBV28, TRBJ1-2 and TRBJ2-5 in persistent disease.

CDR3 regions were amplified by Arm-PCR using iRepertoire HTBI primers to build TCR beta libraries. TCRdb ran MiXCR on the multiplex PCR reads and lists one entry per CDR3 protein. The sample lists about 540,000 distinct CDR3 sequences, approximately 13% occurring once. This CDR3 is 13 amino acids long. Germline loops: CDR1 SGHDN, CDR2 FVKESK. Trimming took off 4 bases at V and 9 bases at J, with 13 bases between the two ends. Time point denoted: newly diagnosed GD, antithyroid drugs for less than 3 months. PBMCs provided the RNA from which the TCR library was made. Another study also made use of these data, one on T cells in Graves' hyperthyroidism and ophthalmopathy.

The chain couples TRBV14 to TRBJ2-1; possibly TRBD2 for D (6 bases). The source is a young man with Graves disease. Specimen: peripheral blood mononuclear cells (PBMCs), collected at new diagnosis, from a patient treated with antithyroid drugs. CDR3 residues: CASSPSGVSEQFF. The CDR3 DNA reads TGTGCCAGCAGCCCATCGGGAGTATCTGAGCAGTTCTTC.